The clone carrying this T cell receptor beta chain was seen more than once but under ten times. Its antigen is unknown. TCRdb redid the calling of the RACE reads with MiXCR, one entry per CDR3 protein. The repertoire consists of tens of thousands of distinct CDR3 sequences, with 10% to 15% occurring once and the leading ten covering about 5.7%. This entry is derived from a study of human T cells and chemical hapten exposure. Background on the study: Patients got weekly scalp diphenylcyclopropenone doses over the approximately 25-week study.

The time point is: patch test 3, about 24 weeks after DPC sensitization. Treatment given: therapeutic diphenylcyclopropenone sensitization with weekly scalp DPC. Trimming left V 6 bases short and J 0 bases short, with 6 bases between. CDR1 is DFQATT and CDR2 is SNEGSKA in the germline V gene (reference sequence). The CDR3 runs 13 residues. Study results and limitations: Once DPC sensitization occurred, TCRs above 1 in 1000 frequency showed no change.

This clonotype originated in a woman aged 45-65 years with alopecia areata. Some clones in this sample may be carry-over from other donors' samples. Here the sequenced sample was whole blood, taken in connection with sensitization to the hapten diphenylcyclopropenone (DPC). This chain links TRBV20-1 with TRBJ2-6; D remains ambiguous. CDR3 sequence reads: CSATHSGANVLTF. CDR3 coding DNA: TGCAGTGCCACCCACTCTGGGGCCAACGTCCTGACTTTC.